This T cell receptor (beta chain) appears in the sequencing data of a study of blood T cells in healthy people across ages. In the study overall: Capture via template switching afforded approximately one barcoded beta molecule per two T cells.

A second PCR of 7 to 11 cycles used a sample-barcoded 5' primer and a J-beta primer mix. TCRdb called the 5' RACE reads again in MiXCR, with one record for every CDR3 protein. Altogether 540,000 or so distinct CDR3 sequences are present, about 26% being singletons, with the ten largest covering about 18%. In its sample, this clonotype was seen a few times. What it recognizes is unknown. Overall study results and limits: Per million T cells, TCR beta diversity dropped roughly linearly as age increased. No one knew whether donors had CMV, which possibly confounded expanded clonotype changes.

This CDR3 has 13 residues. Deletions cut 7 bases from V and 1 base from J, with 11 bases between. Input material: blood. The J gene is TRBJ2-7, the V gene TRBV12-3 or TRBV12-4; D remains ambiguous. The sequence was collected from a woman aged 70-85 years in good health. CDR3 nucleotides: TGTGCCAGCAATAAGGACCTGTCCTACGAGCAGTACTTC. Translated, it gives CASNKDLSYEQYF.